A selection of T cell receptor beta chains follows, all from one sample in a study of OX40 agonist ivuxolimab in advanced cancers. Profiling relied on immunoSEQ multiplex PCR, and the TCRdb table lists in-frame clones only, not all of them. The table shows tens of thousands of clones, with roughly nine tenths occurring only once. The source material was CD4+ or CD8+ T cells sorted from blood, sampled in a trial of the OX40 agonist ivuxolimab. The receptors were gathered from an adult with an advanced solid tumor such as melanoma, head and neck, liver or kidney cancer. Each CDR3 is given without its conserved first and last residue. Only part of the rows carry a size: once, few, many, or a class if the clone is expanded.

v_gene	abundance	j_gene	CDR3aa
TRBV9	NA	TRBJ2-1	ASSVGVGGSYNEQF
TRBV6-1	NA	TRBJ1-2	ASSDLLQGYGYT
TRBV6-5	NA	TRBJ1-1	ASSFSGFNTEAF
TRBV25-1	NA	TRBJ1-1	ASIPRGYTEAF
TRBV2	NA	TRBJ2-7	ASSEWGPSYEQY
TRBV6-6	few	TRBJ1-1	ASIFFGGLNTEAF
TRBV6-1	NA	TRBJ2-2	ASRSSAGELF
TRBV6-4	NA	TRBJ2-1	ASSAAGTGRYNEQF
TRBV25-1	NA	TRBJ1-2	ASSEGGQVYGYT
TRBV7-2	NA	TRBJ2-2	ASSFVPNTGELF
TRBV2	few	TRBJ2-7	ASRKDSPYEQY
TRBV4-3	NA	TRBJ2-3	ASSQDRRGVGTDTQY
TRBV7-8	NA	TRBJ1-1	ASSADYPNRGRTEAF
TRBV19	NA	TRBJ1-5	ASSIALVLHSNQPQH
TRBV7-2	NA	TRBJ2-1	ASSLSLARYNEQF
TRBV29-1	NA	TRBJ1-2	SARGPYGYT
TRBV5-8	NA	TRBJ1-5	ASSLGTTGYSNQPQH
TRBV5-1	once	TRBJ1-2	ASSLQGEGNGYT
TRBV7-9	once	TRBJ2-5	ASSPLGETQY
TRBV7-2	NA	TRBJ2-4	ASSLGGGGGDIQY
TRBV7-2	NA	TRBJ1-5	ASSSTGFRNQPQH
TRBV4-3	once	TRBJ1-4	ASSQGEGTGNEKLF
TRBV6-5	NA	TRBJ1-6	ASRNTGDNSPLH
TRBV5-4	NA	TRBJ2-1	ASSLGGSRGEQF
TRBV11-2	NA	TRBJ2-3	ASSLLSAGDTQY
TRBV19	NA	TRBJ1-1	ASSIDGWGRVSIEAF
TRBV19	NA	TRBJ1-2	ASSLHLGYT
TRBV6-1	NA	TRBJ1-2	ASSELNGYT
TRBV6-1	NA	TRBJ1-2	ASSRQRNYGYT
TRBV1	NA	TRBJ2-7	TSSQGEGILTYEQY
TRBV19	NA	TRBJ1-4	ASSTARQDGKLF
TRBV19	once	TRBJ2-5	ASSLQGTGVGETQY
TRBV5-1	NA	TRBJ2-3	ASSFRTSGGTDTQY
TRBV19	NA	TRBJ2-7	ASSLSWRVPYEQY
TRBV11-3	NA	TRBJ2-1	ASSLGAGSYNEQF
TRBV10-3	NA	TRBJ2-3	AISDGTYTDTQY
TRBV7-2	few	TRBJ2-7	ASSSSGGPSYEQY
TRBV9	NA	TRBJ2-3	ASSGLAFTDTQY
TRBV2	NA	TRBJ1-2	ASSYREGYGYT
TRBV28	NA	TRBJ1-4	ASSQGGATNEKLF
TRBV7-6	NA	TRBJ2-7	ASSLQRGYEQY
TRBV6-6	NA	TRBJ2-5	ASSEPSGGWETQY
TRBV4-2	NA	TRBJ2-5	ASSQSLGSAEKTQY
TRBV18	few	TRBJ2-1	ASSPAKVAVGNNEQF
TRBV18	NA	TRBJ2-1	ASSSNPGENEQF
TRBV19	few	TRBJ1-4	ASSMGQINEKLF
TRBV9	NA	TRBJ2-7	ASSVGSGPSYEQY